Below, 16 T cell receptor beta chains from the same sample are listed, as sequenced in a study of blood T cells in healthy people across ages. Using a J-beta primer mix together with a sample-barcoded 5' primer, a second PCR was run for about 7 to 12 cycles. MiXCR, applied by TCRdb to the 5' RACE reads, yields one record per CDR3 protein. The data contain 1.2 million to 1.5 million distinct CDR3 sequences, 35% to 45% of them singletons. The sample taken for sequencing was blood. The receptors stem from a woman younger than 35 in good health.

The rearrangement links TRBV5-1 to TRBJ1-2; 9 positions match TRBD1. CDR1 and CDR2 (germline): SGHRS, YFSETQ. This CDR3 spans 18 amino acids. J gave up 3 bases and V 3 bases, and 15 bases lay outside the gene matches. The CDR3 reads CASSWPQDRGVPHYGYTF. The CDR3 DNA follows: TGCGCCAGCAGCTGGCCCCAGGACAGGGGCGTACCGCACTATGGCTACACCTTC.

The chain employs TRBV5-6 and TRBJ2-3; maybe TRBD2 (6 bases). The CDR3 runs to 16 residues. CDR1 and CDR2 from the germline V gene are SGHDT and YYEEEE. V shed 4 bases and J shed 6 bases, with 21 bases lying between them. The DNA for the CDR3 is TGTGCCAGCAGCGGCCCTCGGGACTCCTCGCCGGATACGCAGTATTTT. This sequence encodes CASSGPRDSSPDTQYF.

Ten or more counts support this clonotype. This rearrangement joins TRBV20-1 to TRBJ2-1, with unresolved D. Germline loops: CDR1 DFQATT, CDR2 SNEGSKA (reference sequence). V lost 1 base to trimming and J lost 6 bases, with 4 bases between them. This CDR3 is 11 amino acids long. The CDR3, as DNA: TGCAGTGCTAGAGGCGGCAATGAGCAGTTCTTC. Residues: CSARGGNEQFF.

V usage is TRBV6-1 and J usage is TRBJ2-7; 10 bases line up with TRBD1. From germline, CDR1 is MNHNS and CDR2 SASEGT. V shed 4 bases and J 1 base; nucleotides not matched to a gene: 4. CDR3 size: 15 residues. The CDR3 DNA follows: TGTGCCAGCAGTGGGGGGACAGGGGTTTCCTACGAGCAGTACTTC. Translating gives CASSGGTGVSYEQYF.

This chain links TRBV7-2 with TRBJ2-5, with 8 bases that match TRBD2. The assigned J gene may be wrong: the sequence end matches TRBJ2-7 better. Germline V gene lookup returns CDR1 SGHTA and CDR2 FQGNSA. This CDR3 contains 13 residues. The CDR3 region is CASSFSGIYEQYF. CDR3 DNA sequence: TGTGCCAGCAGCTTTAGCGGGATCTACGAGCAGTACTTC.

There are a few counts of this clonotype. The chain combines TRBV4-2 with TRBJ2-5; no clear D gene. Per germline, CDR1 LGHNA and CDR2 YNFKEQ. CDR3 size: 15 residues. The ends were cut back, 0 bases at V and 1 base at J, with 9 bases in the middle. CDR3 sequence (DNA): TGTGCCAGCAGCCAAGAACCACAGCCCCAAGAGACCCAGTACTTC. Translating gives CASSQEPQPQETQYF.

The sample holds a few counts of this clonotype. The junction shows a germline mismatch at one end, possibly a read error. This chain uses TRBV4-1 with TRBJ2-1; 7 bases are shared with TRBD2. The CDR3 sequence is 18 residues long. Germline CDR1 reads MGHRA; CDR2 reads YSYEKL. This CDR3 is CDSSQDRTREKSYNEQFF. In DNA, the CDR3 is TGCGACAGCAGCCAAGATCGCACGCGGGAGAAGTCCTACAATGAGCAGTTCTTC.

J is TRBJ2-7 and V is TRBV7-9, with D possibly TRBD1 on 6 matching bases. V lost 7 bases and J 3 bases, leaving 13 bases between the germline ends. The CDR3 has 13 residues. Germline lookup yields CDR1 SEHNR and CDR2 FQNEAQ (reference sequence). CDR3 in DNA: TGTGCCAGCAAGGACAGTGAGGACTACGAGCAGTACTTC. It encodes CASKDSEDYEQYF.

The V and J genes are TRBV21-1 and TRBJ2-7; TRBD1 is the table's D call, not checked against the DNA. TRBV21-1 constitutes a pseudogene. The CDR3 has 15 amino acids. The CDR3 DNA reads TGTGCCAGCCCTTTCAGGGGTTCCCCCTCCTACGAGCAGTACTTC. This codes for CASPFRGSPSYEQYF.

The rearrangement links TRBV9 to TRBJ1-2, with D perhaps TRBD1 (5 bases). The length of the CDR3 is 13 residues. Trimming shortened V by 4 bases and J by 2 bases, and 9 bases separated the two germline ends. Germline CDR1 and CDR2: SGDLS and YYNGEE. CDR3 in amino acids: CASSTDRNYGYTF. Written as DNA, the CDR3 is TGTGCCAGCAGCACCGACAGAAACTATGGCTACACCTTC.

This clonotype was detected only a few times. The rearrangement joins TRBV2 to TRBJ2-7; 7 bases agree with TRBD1. J gave up 0 bases and V 8 bases, and 7 bases lay outside the gene matches. This CDR3 region has 14 residues. Germline assignment: CDR1 SNHLY and CDR2 FYNNEI. The CDR3, as DNA: TGTGCCAGCGACTCGGGACAGCCCTCCTACGAGCAGTACTTC. Translating it yields CASDSGQPSYEQYF.

This clonotype turned up a few times. The V call is TRBV12-3 or TRBV12-4, the J call TRBJ2-4, with 7 nucleotides matching TRBD2. Losses at the gene ends were 7 bases for V and 0 bases for J; bases not matched to a gene: 12. The CDR3 consists of 17 residues. This chain's CDR3 is CASTPSSGVLAKNIQYF. CDR3 in DNA: TGTGCCAGCACCCCCTCTAGCGGCGTTCTAGCCAAAAACATTCAGTACTTC.

The rearrangement uses TRBV20-1 and TRBJ2-5, with 12 bases that match TRBD2. The CDR3 sequence is 17 residues long. CDR1 is DFQATT, CDR2 SNEGSKA, per germline (reference sequence). Unmatched junction bases numbered 9, after V lost 2 bases and J lost 2 bases. Here the CDR3 reads CSARSRTSGESQETQYF. As DNA, the CDR3 is TGCAGTGCTAGATCACGGACTAGCGGGGAATCGCAAGAGACCCAGTACTTC.

The genes are TRBV6-5 and TRBJ2-1, with 9 bases matching TRBD2. The CDR3 loop spans 20 amino acids. V lost 2 bases and J lost 0; bases outside the gene matches: 14. Per the germline V gene, CDR1 is MNHEY and CDR2 is SVGAGI. Here the CDR3 reads CASSYNAAPASGTSYNEQFF. For the CDR3, the DNA is TGTGCCAGCAGTTACAACGCCGCTCCCGCTAGCGGGACCTCCTACAATGAGCAGTTCTTC.

CDR3 sequence: CASSQDEVSNYGYTF. The CDR3 nucleotides are TGTGCCAGCAGCCAAGATGAGGTTTCAAACTATGGCTACACCTTC. V is TRBV3-1 and J is TRBJ1-2; D is undetermined. Germline values: CDR1 LGHDT, CDR2 YNNKEL (reference sequence). Trimming took off 0 bases at V and 2 bases at J, with 10 bases between the two ends. The CDR3 loop spans 15 amino acids.

This chain connects TRBV30 to TRBJ2-4, with 7 bases fitting TRBD1. V dropped 3 bases and J dropped 0; count of bases not matched to a gene: 11. This CDR3 is built from 17 residues. CDR1 GTSNPN and CDR2 SVGIG come from the germline V gene (reference sequence). The CDR3 spells CAWRRDSGSIAKNIQYF. The CDR3 DNA is TGTGCCTGGAGAAGGGACAGCGGATCCATAGCCAAAAACATTCAGTACTTC.